Sequencing of this T cell receptor beta chain was carried out in a study of T-cell reconstitution after alpha-beta-depleted transplantation in children. The sample holds many counts of this clonotype. CDR1 is MNHEY and CDR2 is SVGAGI in the germline V gene. The CDR3 is made up of 12 amino acids. Trimming removed 2 bases from V and 0 bases from J, with 1 base in between. The authors prepared the TCRbeta library with unique molecular identifiers. One entry per CDR3 protein results from TCRdb running MiXCR on the PCR reads. The table shows some 640,000 distinct CDR3 sequences, with roughly 17% occurring only once.

This TCR was sampled from a human donor who donated a stem cell graft to a child with acute myeloid leukemia. The V and J genes are TRBV6-5 and TRBJ1-1; D is ambiguous. Sequencing was performed on PBMCs from the stem cell graft donor, taken from the stem cell graft. This CDR3 reads CASSYMNTEAFF. The DNA of the CDR3 is TGTGCCAGCAGTTACATGAACACTGAAGCTTTCTTT.